This record looks at one TCR beta chain sequence and its context. The sample belongs to a study of blood T cell repertoires in COVID-19. Background on the study: COVID-19 samples from acute and convalescent phases originated in the United States, Italy and Spain. From T cells, B-cell-depleted T cells, or PBMCs came the material, which was cDNA or gDNA.

Germline V gives CDR1 MNHEY, CDR2 SVGAGI. The trim removed 5 bases at V and 2 bases at J, leaving 5 bases unmatched. The CDR3 runs 14 residues. Per the authors' pipeline: Amplification of reference gene primers provided the estimated nucleated cell counts. Sequencing used immunoSEQ multiplex PCR; TCRdb keeps in-frame clones, though not all of them. V, J and clone size reflect that table, while D and trimming were determined from the DNA. The data show hundreds of thousands of clones, 85% seen once. The sequence was collected from a woman in her forties or fifties with active or convalescent COVID-19. The chain recombines TRBV6-5 with TRBJ2-7, with 8 bases lining up with TRBD2. The specimen was peripheral blood. This chain's CDR3 is CASSRTSGPYEQYF. The CDR3 region has the DNA TGTGCCAGCAGTCGAACTAGCGGACCCTACGAGCAGTACTTC.